A single sample is the source of the 14 T cell receptor beta chains below, sequenced in a study of beta chain features in type 1 diabetes (dated by TCRdb to the late 2010s). General study outcomes and caveats: In all four CD4+ subsets, TCRB CDR3 length was moderately but significantly shorter in type 1 diabetes patients.

No antigen has been assigned to these receptors. The library was made by the immunoSEQ multiplex PCR assay. The High Capacity cDNA Reverse Transcription Kit was used to reverse transcribe all of the isolated RNA, meaning that expressed TCRB transcripts were what got sequenced. Entries here come from immuneACCESS through TCRdb and include only in-frame sequences with V and J called. Some clones fail to appear in such tables; in the studies checked, an unresolved V gene covers under half of the shortfall, and the cause of the remainder is unknown. The sample yields around 250,000 clones; roughly 24% were counted once. 0.012% of the sample belongs to the ten largest clones. Sample: naive CD4+ T cells from blood. The sample's cell subset or site label, in plain terms: true naive CD4+ T cells. The receptors originated from a woman aged 25 to 39 with type 1 diabetes.

This rearrangement joins TRBV9 to TRBJ1-1, with 11 bases matching TRBD1. The V gene end was trimmed by 1 base and the J gene end by 4 bases; junction bases not matched to a gene: 6. The CDR3 length is 16 residues. Germline V gene data show CDR1 as SGDLS and CDR2 as YYNGEE. The CDR3 reads CASSVSGQGAGTEAFF. The CDR3 region has the DNA TGTGCCAGCAGCGTATCAGGACAGGGGGCGGGCACTGAAGCTTTCTTT.

The chain carries TRBV15 and TRBJ2-2; maybe TRBD2 (5 bases). Germline values: CDR1 LNHNV, CDR2 YYDKDF (reference sequence). V lost 7 bases and J 4 bases, leaving 10 bases between the germline ends. The CDR3 is 13 residues long. Here the CDR3 reads CATMQRTTGELFF. CDR3 nucleotide sequence: TGTGCCACCATGCAGCGGACCACCGGGGAGCTGTTTTTT.

The V gene is TRBV6-1, the J gene TRBJ1-5; D is uncertain. Germline assignment: CDR1 MNHNS and CDR2 SASEGT. The CDR3 is 15 residues long. V dropped 0 bases and J dropped 4 bases, with 10 bases sitting between them. The CDR3 loop is CASSEAAGPNQPQHF. The CDR3 DNA reads as TGTGCCAGCAGTGAAGCGGCGGGCCCAAATCAGCCCCAGCATTTT.

This chain links TRBV5-6 with TRBJ2-5; D uncertain. V dropped 4 bases and J dropped 2 bases, with 9 bases sitting between them. CDR1 SGHDT and CDR2 YYEEEE come from the germline V gene. This CDR3 contains 13 residues. For the CDR3, the DNA is TGTGCCAGCAGCCTAAGGCGGCAAGAGACCCAGTACTTC. It specifies CASSLRRQETQYF.

About this clone itself: This CDR3 is also generated by other DNA sequences in the sample. The DNA for the CDR3 is TGTGCCACCAGCAGGGGACAGGGTCCTAACTATGGCTACACCTTC. Translating it yields CATSRGQGPNYGYTF. V and J are TRBV15 and TRBJ1-2, with 9 bases lining up with TRBD1. The CDR3 is 15 residues long. Germline V gene data show CDR1 as LNHNV and CDR2 as YYDKDF (reference sequence). V gave up 3 bases and J gave up 0 bases; unmatched junction bases: 2.

The chain recombines TRBV9 with TRBJ2-1; TRBD2 matches 9 bases. The germline gives CDR1 SGDLS, CDR2 YYNGEE. V was clipped by 0 bases and J by 8 bases; unmatched bases: 6. The CDR3 contains 15 residues. The CDR3 DNA reads as TGTGCCAGCAGCGTAGGGTTAGCGGGAGAGTATGAGCAGTTCTTC. The encoded protein is CASSVGLAGEYEQFF.

This clone has a handful of counts. The chain employs TRBV7-3 and TRBJ2-1; D is unresolved. CDR1 and CDR2 (germline): SGHTA, FQGTGA. Trimming took off 0 bases at V and 5 bases at J, with 5 bases between the two ends. The CDR3 spans 13 residues. As DNA, the CDR3 is TGTGCCAGCAGCTTAACAACTAACAATGAGCAGTTCTTC. It yields the protein CASSLTTNNEQFF. Supplemented by reference TRBV7-3 and TRBJ2-1, the full variable domain reads GAGVSQTPSNKVTEKGKYVELRCDPISGHTALYWYRQSLGQGPEFLIYFQGTGAADDSGLPNDRFFAVRPEGSVSTLKIQRTERGDSAVYLCASSLTTNNEQFFGPGTRLTVL.

There are a few counts of this clone. The rearrangement uses TRBV5-1 and TRBJ2-7, with TRBD1 matching over 11 bases. Looked up from germline, CDR1 is SGHRS and CDR2 is YFSETQ. The CDR3 covers 14 residues. V was pared by 0 bases and J by 10 bases, with 6 bases of the junction left unmatched. The CDR3: CASSLGDRGSHQYF. CDR3 bases: TGCGCCAGCAGCTTGGGGGACAGGGGGTCCCATCAGTACTTC.

This chain links TRBV2 with TRBJ2-1; 13 bases line up with TRBD2. The germline gives CDR1 SNHLY, CDR2 FYNNEI. The CDR3 loop spans 15 amino acids. V trimming: 6 bases; J trimming: 9 bases; junction bases outside the gene matches: 8. DNA for the CDR3: TGTGCCAGCAGCCTACTAGCGGGAGGGAGTGGTGAGCAGTTCTTC. Translated, it gives CASSLLAGGSGEQFF.

V and J are TRBV9 and TRBJ1-2; 8 nucleotides align to TRBD1. Unmatched junction bases numbered 4, after V lost 2 bases and J lost 1 base. The CDR3 extends over 15 amino acids. Germline values: CDR1 SGDLS, CDR2 YYNGEE. The CDR3 loop is CASSVGQGGNYGYTF. CDR3 coding DNA: TGTGCCAGCAGCGTCGGACAGGGTGGTAACTATGGCTACACCTTC.

This clone occurred a few times. V gene TRBV7-9 combines with J gene TRBJ1-5; tentative D call: TRBD1 (6 bases). The CDR3 is 16 residues long. Between the trimmed V and J ends, which lost 5 bases and 7 bases, there was a span of 21 bases. Germline V gene sequence: CDR1 SEHNR, CDR2 FQNEAQ (reference sequence). CDR3: CASSPMGHGDAQPQHF. The DNA of the CDR3 is TGTGCCAGCAGCCCGATGGGACACGGGGATGCCCAGCCCCAGCATTTT. The full variable domain, its missing parts supplied by reference TRBV7-9 and TRBJ1-5, is DTGVSQNPRHKITKRGQNVTFRCDPISEHNRLYWYRQTLGQGPEFLTYFQNEAQLEKSRLLSDRFSAERPKGSFSTLEIQRTEQGDSAMYLCASSPMGHGDAQPQHFGDGTRLSIL.

This clone was counted a few times. This chain joins TRBV4-1 and TRBJ2-5; TRBD2 is a possible D gene (6 bases). V lost 2 bases to trimming and J lost 5 bases, with 12 bases between them. This CDR3 region has 14 residues. Germline V gene sequence: CDR1 MGHRA, CDR2 YSYEKL. As DNA, the CDR3 is TGCGCCAGCAGCCAAAGGACTACCTACGAGACCCAGTACTTC. Encoded protein: CASSQRTTYETQYF.

This clone occurred a few times. The V and J genes are TRBV29-1 and TRBJ2-1, with D possibly being TRBD2 (6 bases). The germline V gene has CDR1 SQVTM and CDR2 ANQGSEA. The CDR3 loop spans 12 amino acids. V shed 3 bases and J shed 8 bases, with 11 bases lying between them. The CDR3 loop is CSVDGLTDEQFF. In DNA, the CDR3 is TGCAGCGTTGACGGACTAACGGATGAGCAGTTCTTC.

This clone has a handful of counts. The rearrangement joins TRBV19 to TRBJ2-5, with D perhaps matching TRBD2 (6 bases). The V end was cut by 4 bases, the J end by 5 bases, with 14 bases between. Germline V gene sequence: CDR1 LNHDA, CDR2 SQIVND (reference sequence). CDR3 length equals 14 residues. This chain's CDR3 is CASSRLGFGETQYF. The CDR3 DNA sequence: TGTGCCAGTAGTAGACTAGGATTTGGTGAGACCCAGTACTTC. Filled out from reference TRBV19 and TRBJ2-5, the complete variable domain reads DGGITQSPKYLFRKEGQNVTLSCEQNLNHDAMYWYRQDPGQGLRLIYYSQIVNDFQKGDIAEGYSVSREKKESFPLTVTSAQKNPTAFYLCASSRLGFGETQYFGPGTRLLVL.